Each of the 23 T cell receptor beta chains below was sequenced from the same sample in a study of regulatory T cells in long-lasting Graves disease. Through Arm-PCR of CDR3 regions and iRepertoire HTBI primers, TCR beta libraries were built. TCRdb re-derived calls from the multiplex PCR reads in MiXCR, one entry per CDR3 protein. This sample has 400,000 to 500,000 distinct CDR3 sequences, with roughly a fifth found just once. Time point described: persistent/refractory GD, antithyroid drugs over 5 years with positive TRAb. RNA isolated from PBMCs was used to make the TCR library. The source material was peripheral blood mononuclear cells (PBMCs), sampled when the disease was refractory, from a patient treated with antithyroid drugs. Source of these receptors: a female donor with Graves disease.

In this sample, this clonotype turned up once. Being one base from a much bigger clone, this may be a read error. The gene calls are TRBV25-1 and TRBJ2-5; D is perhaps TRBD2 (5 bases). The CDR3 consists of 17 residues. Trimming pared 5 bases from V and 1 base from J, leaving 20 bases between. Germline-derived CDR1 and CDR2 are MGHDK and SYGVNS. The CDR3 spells CASSLIARRVLQETQYF. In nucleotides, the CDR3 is TGTGCCAGCAGTCTCATAGCGAGGCGGGTCCTCCAAGAGACCCAGTACTTC. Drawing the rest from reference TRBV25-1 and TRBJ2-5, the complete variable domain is EADIYQTPRYLVIGTGKKITLECSQTMGHDKMYWYQQDPGMELHLIHYSYGVNSTEKGDLSSESTVSRIRTEHFPLTLESARPSHTSQYLCASSLIARRVLQETQYFGPGTRLLVL.

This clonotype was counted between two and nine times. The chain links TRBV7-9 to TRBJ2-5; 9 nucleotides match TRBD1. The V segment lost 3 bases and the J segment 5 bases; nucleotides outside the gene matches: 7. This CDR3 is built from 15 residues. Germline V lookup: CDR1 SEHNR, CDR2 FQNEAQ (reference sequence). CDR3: CASSFPGQGGETQYF. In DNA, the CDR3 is TGTGCCAGCAGCTTCCCGGGACAGGGAGGGGAGACCCAGTACTTC.

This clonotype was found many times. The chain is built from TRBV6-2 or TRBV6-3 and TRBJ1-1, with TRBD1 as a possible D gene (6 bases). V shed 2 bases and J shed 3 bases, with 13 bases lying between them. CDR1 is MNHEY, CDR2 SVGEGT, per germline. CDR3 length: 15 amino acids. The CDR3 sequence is CASSYVRGADTEAFF. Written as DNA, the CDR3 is TGTGCCAGCAGTTACGTCCGGGGGGCAGACACTGAAGCTTTCTTT.

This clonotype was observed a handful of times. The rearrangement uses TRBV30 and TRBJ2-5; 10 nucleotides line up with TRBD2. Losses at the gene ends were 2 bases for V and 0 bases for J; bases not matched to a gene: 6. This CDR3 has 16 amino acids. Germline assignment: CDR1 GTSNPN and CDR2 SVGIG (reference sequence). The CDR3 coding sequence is TGTGCCTGGAGTAATTGGAGCGGGAGGGACCAAGAGACCCAGTACTTC. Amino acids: CAWSNWSGRDQETQYF.

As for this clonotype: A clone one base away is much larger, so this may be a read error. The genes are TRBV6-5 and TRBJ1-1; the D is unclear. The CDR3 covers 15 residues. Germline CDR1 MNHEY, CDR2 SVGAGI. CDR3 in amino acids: CVSSYRAGWNTEAFF. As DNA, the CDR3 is TGTGTCAGCAGTTACCGTGCAGGATGGAACACTGAAGCTTTCTTT.

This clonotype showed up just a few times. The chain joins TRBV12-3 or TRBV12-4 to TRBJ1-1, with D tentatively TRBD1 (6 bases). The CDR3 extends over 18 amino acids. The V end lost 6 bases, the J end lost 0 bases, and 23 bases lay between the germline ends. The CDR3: CASSLLWGAQDLNTEAFF. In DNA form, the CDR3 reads TGTGCCAGCAGCCTCCTCTGGGGGGCCCAGGACCTGAACACTGAAGCTTTCTTT.

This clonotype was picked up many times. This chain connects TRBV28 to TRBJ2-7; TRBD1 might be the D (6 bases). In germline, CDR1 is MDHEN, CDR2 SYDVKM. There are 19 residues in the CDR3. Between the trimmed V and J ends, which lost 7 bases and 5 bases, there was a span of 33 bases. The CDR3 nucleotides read TGTGCCAGCACCCTTTATAGCTGGAACAGGGATCCCCTCTCGGACGAGCAGTACTTC. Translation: CASTLYSWNRDPLSDEQYF.

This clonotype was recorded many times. The CDR3 reads CASSSPGQGTNTEAFF. The DNA of the CDR3 is TGTGCCAGCAGTTCCCCGGGACAGGGGACGAACACTGAAGCTTTCTTT. J is TRBJ1-1 and V is TRBV28; 10 bases are shared with TRBD1. The J segment lost 1 base and the V segment lost 4 bases, leaving 6 bases of the junction unmatched. The germline gives CDR1 MDHEN, CDR2 SYDVKM. This CDR3 region has 16 residues. The variable domain in full, completed from reference TRBV28 and TRBJ1-1, reads DVKVTQSSRYLVKRTGEKVFLECVQDMDHENMFWYRQDPGLGLRLIYFSYDVKMKEKGDIPEGYSVSREKKERFSLILESASTNQTSMYLCASSSPGQGTNTEAFFGQGTRLTVV.

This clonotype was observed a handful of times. The CDR3 DNA reads as TGTGCCAGTATGGGGGGAACCTACGAGCAGTACTTC. Amino acids: CASMGGTYEQYF. The rearrangement uses TRBV19 and TRBJ2-7; tentative D call: TRBD2 (6 bases). The germline V gene has CDR1 LNHDA and CDR2 SQIVND (reference sequence). The V and J ends lost 7 bases and 2 bases respectively, with 9 bases between them. The length of the CDR3 is 12 residues.

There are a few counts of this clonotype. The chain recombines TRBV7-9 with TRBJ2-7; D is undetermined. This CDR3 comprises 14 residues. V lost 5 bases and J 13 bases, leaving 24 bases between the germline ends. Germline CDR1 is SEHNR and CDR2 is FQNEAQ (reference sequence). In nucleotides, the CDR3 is TGTGCCAGCAGCCCACCCATGGATGCGGAGCGCGATTACTTC. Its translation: CASSPPMDAERDYF.

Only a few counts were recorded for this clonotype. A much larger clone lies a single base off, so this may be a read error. The CDR3 region has the DNA TGCAGTGCTACCCTGGGACAGGGGGCAGTGGAGACCCAGTACTTC. This encodes CSATLGQGAVETQYF. The chain is built from TRBV20-1 and TRBJ2-5; 12 bases are a match to TRBD1. Looked up from germline, CDR1 is DFQATT and CDR2 is SNEGSKA (reference sequence). J was trimmed by 5 bases and V by 4 bases; bases with no gene match: 8. The length of the CDR3 is 15 residues.

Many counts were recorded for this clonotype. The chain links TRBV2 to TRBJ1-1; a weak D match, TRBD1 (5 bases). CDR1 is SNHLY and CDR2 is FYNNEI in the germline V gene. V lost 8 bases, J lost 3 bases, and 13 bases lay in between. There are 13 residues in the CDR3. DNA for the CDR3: TGTGCCAGCGGCGCCCAACAGGACACTGAAGCTTTCTTT. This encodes CASGAQQDTEAFF.

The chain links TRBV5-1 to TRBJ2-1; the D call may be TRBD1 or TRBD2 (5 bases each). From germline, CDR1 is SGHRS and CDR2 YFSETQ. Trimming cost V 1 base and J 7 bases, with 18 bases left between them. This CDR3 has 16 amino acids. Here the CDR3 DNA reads TGCGCCAGCAGCTTGTTTTATCGTCAGGGCGGGAATGAGCAGTTCTTC. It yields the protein CASSLFYRQGGNEQFF.

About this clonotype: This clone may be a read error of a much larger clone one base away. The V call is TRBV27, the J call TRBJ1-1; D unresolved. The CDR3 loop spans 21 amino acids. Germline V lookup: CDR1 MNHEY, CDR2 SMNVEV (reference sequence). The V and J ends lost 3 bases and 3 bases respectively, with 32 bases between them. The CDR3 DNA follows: TGTGCCAGCAGTTTTACCGGACCCTACCGCATTGGGCCACGGGGTGACACTGAAGCTTTCTTT. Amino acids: CASSFTGPYRIGPRGDTEAFF.

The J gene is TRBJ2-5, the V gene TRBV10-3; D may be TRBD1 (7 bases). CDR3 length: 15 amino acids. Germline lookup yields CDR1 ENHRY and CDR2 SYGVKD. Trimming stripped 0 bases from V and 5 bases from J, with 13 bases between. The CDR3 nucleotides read TGTGCCATCAGTGAGTCAGGGGGCGCGGGGGAGACCCAGTACTTC. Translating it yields CAISESGGAGETQYF.

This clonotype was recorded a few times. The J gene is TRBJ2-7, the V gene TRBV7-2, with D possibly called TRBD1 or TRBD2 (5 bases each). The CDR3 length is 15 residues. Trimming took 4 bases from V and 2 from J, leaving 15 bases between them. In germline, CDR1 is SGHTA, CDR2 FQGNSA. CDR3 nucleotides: TGTGCCAGCAGCTCGGCCCGGGACGGGCCCTACGAGCAGTACTTC. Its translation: CASSSARDGPYEQYF.

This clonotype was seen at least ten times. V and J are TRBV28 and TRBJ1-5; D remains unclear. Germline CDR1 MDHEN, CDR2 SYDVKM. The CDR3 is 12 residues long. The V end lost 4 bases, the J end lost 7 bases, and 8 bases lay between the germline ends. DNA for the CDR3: TGTGCCAGCAGTTCTATAGGCCAGCCCCAGCATTTT. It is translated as CASSSIGQPQHF.

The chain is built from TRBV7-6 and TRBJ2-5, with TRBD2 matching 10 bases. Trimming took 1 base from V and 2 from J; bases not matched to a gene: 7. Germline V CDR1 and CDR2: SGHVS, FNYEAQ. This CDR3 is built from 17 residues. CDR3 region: CASSLGASGGLQETQYF. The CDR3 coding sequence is TGTGCCAGCAGCTTAGGGGCTAGCGGGGGCCTGCAAGAGACCCAGTACTTC.

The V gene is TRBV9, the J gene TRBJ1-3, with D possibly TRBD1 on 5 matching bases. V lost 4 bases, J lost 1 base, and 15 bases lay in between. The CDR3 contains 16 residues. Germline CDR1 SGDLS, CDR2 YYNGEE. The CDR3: CASSLWGKVSGNTIYF. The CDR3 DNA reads TGTGCCAGCAGCCTTTGGGGCAAGGTGTCTGGAAACACCATATATTTT.

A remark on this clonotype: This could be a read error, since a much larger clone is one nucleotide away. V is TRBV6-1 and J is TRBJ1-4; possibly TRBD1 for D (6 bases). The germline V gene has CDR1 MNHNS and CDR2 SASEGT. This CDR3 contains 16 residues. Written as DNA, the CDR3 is TGTGCCAGCAGTGAAGGATGGACAGCACTTAATGAAAAACTGGTTTTT. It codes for CASSEGWTALNEKLVF.

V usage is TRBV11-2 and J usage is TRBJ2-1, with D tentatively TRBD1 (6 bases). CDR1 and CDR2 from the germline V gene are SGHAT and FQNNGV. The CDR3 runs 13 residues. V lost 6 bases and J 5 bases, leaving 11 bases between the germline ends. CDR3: CASRGGWNNEQFF. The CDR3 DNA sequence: TGTGCCAGCAGAGGGGGTTGGAACAATGAGCAGTTCTTC.

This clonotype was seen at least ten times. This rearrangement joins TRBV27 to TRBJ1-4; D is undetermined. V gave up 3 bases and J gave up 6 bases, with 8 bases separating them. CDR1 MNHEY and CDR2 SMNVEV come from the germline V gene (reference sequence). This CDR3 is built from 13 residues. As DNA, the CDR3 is TGTGCCAGCAGTTTTAGCCAGGATGAAAAACTGTTTTTT. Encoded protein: CASSFSQDEKLFF.

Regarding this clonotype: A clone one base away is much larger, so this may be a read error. The CDR3 region has the DNA TGTGCCAGCAGTTTGAGCGCTGGGACCAACGTCCTGACTTTC. Its translation: CASSLSAGTNVLTF. The rearrangement links TRBV12-3 or TRBV12-4 to TRBJ2-6; no clear D. CDR3 length: 14 residues.